This T cell receptor (beta chain) was observed in a study of blood T cell repertoires in COVID-19. Turning to the study itself: Acute and convalescent COVID-19 samples came from the United States, Italy and Spain.

Trimming at V came to 5 bases and at J to 6 bases, leaving 5 bases not matched to a gene. The germline V gene encodes CDR1 SGHTA and CDR2 FQGNSA. The CDR3 runs to 14 residues. Profiling relied on immunoSEQ multiplex PCR, and the TCRdb table lists in-frame clones only, not all of them. This table has around 190,000 clones, 86% appearing once. Participants spanned ages roughly 18 to 90 years and resided in 20 to 30 US areas. Self-reported history from a screening survey and questionnaire set each donor's cohort. This TCR was recovered from a woman in her thirties or forties in a cohort exposed to, infected with or recovered from COVID-19 (not recorded which). Sample: PBMCs or T cells enriched from blood (not recorded which). The chain carries TRBV7-2 and TRBJ1-5, with 9 bases identical to TRBD1. The CDR3 coding sequence is TGTGCCAGCAGCACCGGGACAGGGAGTCAGCCCCAGCATTTT. Its protein is CASSTGTGSQPQHF.